This T cell receptor (beta chain) was sequenced during a study of blood T cell repertoires in COVID-19. Turning to the study itself: The United States, Italy and Spain provided the acute and convalescent COVID-19 samples. PBMCs, B-cell-depleted T cells, or T cells were the source of the cDNA or gDNA that made up the material.

CDR3 length: 14 amino acids. The germline gives CDR1 MDHEN, CDR2 SYDVKM. V lost 5 bases and J 1 base, leaving 11 bases between the germline ends. Per the study methods: Amplification of reference gene primers was used by the study to estimate nucleated cell counts. The assay was immunoSEQ multiplex PCR, and TCRdb's table has in-frame clones only and misses some. That table supplies the V and J calls and clone size; D and trimming were determined from the DNA. This table has some 200,000 clones, approximately 90% appearing once. The chain employs TRBV28 and TRBJ2-5, with D hard to call. The sequencing sample was made of peripheral blood. This clonotype was sampled from a woman aged 70-85 years with COVID-19, enrolled during active disease. CDR3 sequence: CASSPPRGQETQYF. CDR3 sequence (DNA): TGTGCCAGCAGTCCCCCCCGAGGCCAAGAGACCCAGTACTTC.